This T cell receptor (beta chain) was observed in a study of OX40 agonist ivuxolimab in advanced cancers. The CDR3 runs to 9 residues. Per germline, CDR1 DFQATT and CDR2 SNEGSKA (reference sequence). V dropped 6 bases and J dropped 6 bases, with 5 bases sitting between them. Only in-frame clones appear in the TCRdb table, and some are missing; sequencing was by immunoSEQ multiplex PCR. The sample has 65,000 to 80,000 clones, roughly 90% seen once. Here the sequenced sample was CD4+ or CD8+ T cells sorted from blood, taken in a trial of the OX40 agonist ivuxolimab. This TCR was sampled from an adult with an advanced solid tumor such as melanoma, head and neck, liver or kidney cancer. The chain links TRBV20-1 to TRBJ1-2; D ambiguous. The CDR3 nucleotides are TGCAGTGCGAGGAATGGCTACACCTTC. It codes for CSARNGYTF.